The rows below give T cell receptor beta chains drawn from one sample of a study of T-cell memory formation after mild COVID-19. TCRdb analysed the 5' RACE reads with MiXCR anew, one entry per CDR3 protein. The sample has 34,000 or so distinct CDR3 sequences, around 8% seen once. The sequencing input was PBMCs or a T cell subset sorted from them (not recorded which). All receptors derive from a man aged 18-30 years who had mild COVID-19 (a few samples of this study predate the infection). Cell type and time point are not known. Each CDR3 is given with its conserved first and last residue. Each record gives: V gene, clone size, D gene, J gene, CDR3 protein, CDR3 DNA. A D gene is named only where the DNA matches it firmly. Some rows have no size entry. The others give once, few or many, or a class for an expanded clone.

TRBV3-1	many	NA	TRBJ2-2	CASSFTHTGELFF	TGTGCCAGCAGCTTTACTCACACCGGGGAGCTGTTTTTT
TRBV18	many	NA	TRBJ2-1	CASSPSSDEQFF	TGTGCCAGCTCACCAAGCTCTGATGAGCAGTTCTTC
TRBV7-2	many	NA	TRBJ2-1	CASSFLYEQFF	TGTGCCAGCAGCTTTCTGTACGAGCAGTTCTTC
TRBV7-9	NA	NA	TRBJ2-3	CASSFPEEGGTDTQYF	TGTGCCAGCAGCTTCCCTGAGGAGGGCGGCACAGATACGCAGTATTTT
TRBV5-5	few	TRBD1	TRBJ1-6	CASSTTDRIGSPLHF	TGTGCCAGCAGCACAACGGACAGGATCGGGTCACCCCTCCACTTT
TRBV7-2	many	NA	TRBJ1-5	CASSLYGADQPQHF	TGTGCCAGCAGCTTATACGGGGCGGATCAGCCCCAGCATTTT
TRBV6-5	many	NA	TRBJ1-2	CASSQPPGEGGYTF	TGTGCCAGCAGTCAACCCCCCGGGGAGGGGGGCTACACCTTC
TRBV20-1	NA	NA	TRBJ2-7	CSVQSGITDYEQYF	TGCAGTGTTCAATCCGGGATAACCGACTACGAGCAGTACTTC
TRBV9	few	NA	TRBJ1-2	CASSVSPQAYYGYTF	TGTGCCAGCAGCGTAAGCCCACAGGCGTATTATGGCTACACCTTC
TRBV28	many	NA	TRBJ2-2	CASSLFHPTGELFF	TGTGCCAGCAGTTTATTTCATCCCACCGGGGAGCTGTTTTTT
TRBV27	many	TRBD2	TRBJ2-3	CASSPFGTSGAGGTDTQYF	TGTGCCAGCAGTCCGTTCGGGACTAGCGGGGCGGGGGGCACAGATACGCAGTATTTT
TRBV24-1	few	NA	TRBJ1-2	CATSVRNFYGYTF	TGTGCCACCAGTGTTCGAAATTTCTATGGCTACACCTTC
TRBV7-8	NA	NA	TRBJ1-1	CASSLRGADVVVAFF	TGTGCCAGCAGCTTAAGGGGGGCAGACGTGGTAGTAGCTTTCTTT
TRBV30	many	NA	TRBJ2-5	CAWSVAEETQYF	TGTGCCTGGAGTGTAGCCGAAGAGACCCAGTACTTC
TRBV7-3	once	NA	TRBJ1-1	CASSSGTGTEAFF	TGTGCCAGCAGCTCCGGGACGGGCACTGAAGCTTTCTTT
TRBV10-3	NA	NA	TRBJ1-5	CAINSNQPQHF	TGTGCCATCAATAGCAATCAGCCCCAGCATTTT
TRBV18	NA	TRBD1	TRBJ2-1	CASSPQDRDPYYNEQFF	TGTGCCAGCTCACCCCAGGACAGGGACCCTTACTACAATGAGCAGTTCTTC
TRBV12-3/TRBV12-4	NA	TRBD2	TRBJ2-3	CASSLRLAGGHTDTQYF	TGTGCCAGCAGTTTACGGCTAGCGGGGGGACACACAGATACGCAGTATTTT
TRBV4-3	many	NA	TRBJ1-1	CASSQDHGATEAFF	TGCGCCAGCAGCCAAGATCACGGGGCCACTGAAGCTTTCTTT
TRBV19	many	NA	TRBJ1-1	CASSTRQARNTEAFF	TGTGCCAGTAGTACCCGACAGGCAAGGAACACTGAAGCTTTCTTT
TRBV5-4	NA	NA	TRBJ1-1	CASSFTDHTEAFF	TGTGCCAGCAGTTTTACAGACCACACTGAAGCTTTCTTT
TRBV6-4	many	TRBD2	TRBJ2-1	CASSDSSGGNNEQFF	TGTGCCAGCAGTGACTCAAGCGGGGGGAACAATGAGCAGTTCTTC
TRBV12-3/TRBV12-4	many	TRBD2	TRBJ2-5	CASTPGGGETQYF	TGTGCCAGCACCCCGGGCGGGGGAGAGACCCAGTACTTC
TRBV6-2/TRBV6-3	few	NA	TRBJ1-5	CASSEASGYQPQHF	TGTGCCAGCAGTGAGGCCTCCGGGTATCAGCCCCAGCATTTT
TRBV20-1	many	TRBD2	TRBJ2-3	CKASGDTDTQYF	TGCAAAGCTAGCGGAGACACAGATACGCAGTATTTT
TRBV20-1	many	NA	TRBJ2-1	CSARDRGRWYNEQFF	TGCAGTGCTAGAGATCGGGGGCGGTGGTACAATGAGCAGTTCTTC
TRBV5-1	many	NA	TRBJ2-3	CASSSRNTDTQYF	TGCGCCAGCAGCTCAAGAAACACAGATACGCAGTATTTT
TRBV28	NA	NA	TRBJ2-1	CASSHHGGVNEQFF	TGTGCCAGCAGCCACCATGGGGGAGTCAATGAGCAGTTCTTC
TRBV20-1	many	NA	TRBJ2-5	CSARRGDSQETQYF	TGCAGTGCCCGGCGGGGGGACAGCCAAGAGACCCAGTACTTC
TRBV7-2	many	TRBD2	TRBJ2-2	CASSLDGTSGGRELFF	TGTGCCAGCAGCTTAGATGGGACTAGCGGGGGAAGGGAGCTGTTTTTT
TRBV4-1	few	TRBD2	TRBJ2-1	CASSQAGGLLQEQFF	TGCGCCAGCAGCCAAGCGGGGGGGCTCCTACAAGAGCAGTTCTTC
TRBV7-2	NA	NA	TRBJ1-1	CASILVWGLGTEAFF	TGTGCCAGCATCCTGGTTTGGGGGCTCGGCACTGAAGCTTTCTTT
TRBV6-5	NA	NA	TRBJ1-4	CATGLGAYDNEKLFF	TGTGCCACGGGCTTGGGGGCGTATGACAATGAAAAACTGTTTTTT
TRBV9	many	NA	TRBJ2-2	CASSPQIIGGTGELFF	TGTGCCAGCAGCCCCCAAATTATAGGGGGGACCGGGGAGCTGTTTTTT
TRBV5-1	NA	TRBD1	TRBJ1-4	CASSRDRGSEKLFF	TGCGCCAGCAGCAGGGACAGGGGGAGTGAAAAACTGTTTTTT
TRBV5-1	many	NA	TRBJ2-3	CASSLGQGQADTQYF	TGCGCCAGCAGCTTGGGGCAGGGTCAAGCAGATACGCAGTATTTT
TRBV18	many	NA	TRBJ2-1	CASSRGGTTYNEQFF	TGTGCCAGCTCAAGGGGTGGGACCACCTACAATGAGCAGTTCTTC
TRBV4-2	many	NA	TRBJ2-2	CASSQGDYIGELFF	TGTGCCAGCAGCCAAGGCGACTATATCGGGGAGCTGTTTTTT
TRBV6-2/TRBV6-3	few	TRBD2	TRBJ2-5	CASRRFSGSQETQYF	TGTGCCAGCAGACGATTTAGCGGGAGCCAAGAGACCCAGTACTTC
TRBV27	many	NA	TRBJ2-7	CASSLYRNYEQYF	TGTGCCAGCAGTTTATACAGGAACTACGAGCAGTACTTC
TRBV6-2/TRBV6-3	medium-sized	TRBD2	TRBJ2-2	CASKQRGNGELFF	TGTGCCAGCAAACAGCGGGGGAACGGGGAGCTGTTTTTT
TRBV5-1	many	NA	TRBJ2-5	CASSLGTNQETQYF	TGCGCCAGCAGCCTAGGGACAAACCAAGAGACCCAGTACTTC
TRBV5-1	many	TRBD2	TRBJ2-2	CASRSPGTSAGELFF	TGCGCCAGCAGATCCCCCGGGACTAGCGCCGGGGAGCTGTTTTTT
TRBV12-3/TRBV12-4	many	NA	TRBJ1-5	CASSPEGLDQPQHF	TGTGCCAGCAGTCCCGAGGGTCTGGATCAGCCCCAGCATTTT